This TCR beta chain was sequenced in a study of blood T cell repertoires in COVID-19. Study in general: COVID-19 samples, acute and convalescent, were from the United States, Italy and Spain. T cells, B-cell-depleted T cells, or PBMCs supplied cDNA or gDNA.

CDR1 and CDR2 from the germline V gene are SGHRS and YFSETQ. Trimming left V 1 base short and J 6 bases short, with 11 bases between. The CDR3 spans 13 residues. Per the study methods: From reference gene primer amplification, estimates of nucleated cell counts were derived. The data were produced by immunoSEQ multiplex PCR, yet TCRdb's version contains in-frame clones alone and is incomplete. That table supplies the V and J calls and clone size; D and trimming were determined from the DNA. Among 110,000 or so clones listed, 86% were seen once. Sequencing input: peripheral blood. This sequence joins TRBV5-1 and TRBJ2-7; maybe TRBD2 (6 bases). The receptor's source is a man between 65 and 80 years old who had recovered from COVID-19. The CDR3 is CASSLWRVGEQYF. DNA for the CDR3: TGCGCCAGCAGCTTGTGGAGGGTAGGCGAGCAGTACTTC.